These T cell receptor beta chains were read from a single sample in a study of T cell responses to AZD1222 COVID-19 vaccine. Some clones are missing from TCRdb's copy, which holds only in-frame ones; the method was immunoSEQ multiplex PCR. Counted here are some 69,000 clones, 80% occurring once; the ten biggest clones make up more than 12%. Sequences were derived from peripheral blood, sampled 28 days after the second AZD1222 dose. Receptors originate from an adult who received the AZD1222 COVID-19 vaccine. The CDR3 runs from the conserved cysteine through the conserved F or W. A D gene is named only where the DNA matches it firmly. Clone size is shown for a subset of rows, as once, few, many or a class of expanded clone.

D,size,J,V,DNA,CDR3
TRBD1,NA,TRBJ1-1,TRBV6-5,TGTGCCAGCAGTTCGACAGGGGGTCCTGAATTGGCTTTCTTT,CASSSTGGPELAFF
TRBD1,NA,TRBJ1-6,TRBV5-4,TGTGCCAGCAGCTCGGGACAGGGGGCTACGAATTCACCCCTCCACTTT,CASSSGQGATNSPLHF
NA,NA,TRBJ1-6,TRBV27,TGTGCCAGCAGTTTCCAGCCCGAGTCCTATAATTCACCCCTCCACTTT,CASSFQPESYNSPLHF
TRBD2,NA,TRBJ2-1,TRBV7-3,TGTGCCAGCAGCCCGAACCCGCCACGACTAGCGGATTCCTACAATGAGCAGTTCTTC,CASSPNPPRLADSYNEQFF
NA,NA,TRBJ1-1,TRBV6-5,TGTGCCAGCCGCAGGACAGAGAACACTGAAGCTTTCTTT,CASRRTENTEAFF
NA,medium-sized,TRBJ1-5,TRBV27,TGTGCCAGCAGTTTACTGGGAGGCAATCAGCCCCAGCATTTT,CASSLLGGNQPQHF
NA,NA,TRBJ2-1,TRBV6-5,TGTGCCAGCAGTTCGCCAGGGACATACAATGAGCAGTTCTTC,CASSSPGTYNEQFF
TRBD1,NA,TRBJ2-7,TRBV11-2,TGTGCCAGCAGCTCTCCCGGACAGGCTGCCTACGAGCAGTACTTC,CASSSPGQAAYEQYF
TRBD2,NA,TRBJ2-2,TRBV10-3,TGTGCCATCAGTGGCTCAACACCGACTAGCGGGGGAACCACCGGGGAGCTGTTTTTT,CAISGSTPTSGGTTGELFF
NA,once,TRBJ1-1,TRBV4-2,TGTGCCAGCAGCCAAGCTCCGACACAGGACACTGAAGCTTTCTTT,CASSQAPTQDTEAFF
NA,NA,TRBJ2-3,TRBV10-1,TGCGCCAGCAGTGACCGCGTTACGCAGTATTTT,CASSDRVTQYF
TRBD2,NA,TRBJ2-7,TRBV10-3,TGTGCCATCAGTGGCGGGGGGACCTACGAGCAGTACTTC,CAISGGGTYEQYF
TRBD1,few,TRBJ2-2,TRBV19,TGTGCCAGTAGGCCGGGACAGGGATTACGGGGCACCGGGGAGCTGTTTTTT,CASRPGQGLRGTGELFF
TRBD1,few,TRBJ1-2,TRBV11-2,TGTGCCAGCAGCTTAGATTCTGGGACAGGGGACTATGGCTACACCTTC,CASSLDSGTGDYGYTF
NA,NA,TRBJ1-1,TRBV6-5,TGTGCCAGCCGCGCCAGTACCAGGCGACAAGCTTTCTTT,CASRASTRRQAFF
NA,few,TRBJ1-5,TRBV19,TGTGCCAGTACCTCTGGGGGAATTAGCAATCAGCCCCAGCATTTT,CASTSGGISNQPQHF
NA,NA,TRBJ2-3,TRBV7-9,TGTGCCAGCAGCTTATTGTTGACAGGAGAGTATTTT,CASSLLLTGEYF
TRBD1,NA,TRBJ2-6,TRBV10-2,TGCGCCAGCAGTGCCTCGGACAGGGCGGGTGGGGCCAACGTCCTGACTTTC,CASSASDRAGGANVLTF
NA,NA,TRBJ2-3,TRBV28,TGTGCCAGCAGTTTCATGGGGCGGGGCGAAAGCACAGATACGCAGTATTTT,CASSFMGRGESTDTQYF
TRBD2,NA,TRBJ2-5,TRBV4-1,TGCGCCAGCAGCCAAGTATCACTAGCGTTGGAGACCCAGTACTTC,CASSQVSLALETQYF
TRBD1,NA,TRBJ1-6,TRBV4-3,TGCGCCAGCAGCCAAGGGTACAGGGGGCAATCACCCCTCCACTTT,CASSQGYRGQSPLHF
NA,NA,TRBJ2-5,TRBV3-1/TRBV3-2,TGTGCCAGTCTAAACCCAGGGGAGACCCAGTACTTC,CASLNPGETQYF
NA,NA,TRBJ2-2,TRBV10-1,TGCGCCAGCAGTGGCAACACCGGGGAGCTGTTTTTT,CASSGNTGELFF
NA,NA,TRBJ1-4,TRBV6-1,TGTGCCAGCAGTGACCTCGTCTCGGACGGGACGAATGAAAAACTGTTTTTT,CASSDLVSDGTNEKLFF
NA,NA,TRBJ2-1,TRBV4-3,TGCGCCAGCAGCCATACTCAGGGGACATCCTACAATGAGCAGTTCTTC,CASSHTQGTSYNEQFF
NA,NA,TRBJ2-3,TRBV12-3/TRBV12-4,TGTGCCAGCAGCTTAGGGCGGACAGATACGCAGTATTTT,CASSLGRTDTQYF
TRBD1,NA,TRBJ2-7,TRBV6-6,TGTGCCAGCAGTCCACAGGGGGTGTCCTACGAGCAGTACTTC,CASSPQGVSYEQYF
NA,NA,TRBJ2-1,TRBV5-6,TGTGCCAGCAGCTGGGGGACTTCCAGTGAGCAGTTCTTC,CASSWGTSSEQFF
NA,NA,TRBJ1-5,TRBV14,TGTGCCAGCAGCCAAGATCAAAAAGTCAGGGAGGAACTGACAAGCAATCAGCCCCAGCATTTT,CASSQDQKVREELTSNQPQHF
NA,NA,TRBJ2-1,TRBV3-1/TRBV3-2,TGTGCCAGCAGCCAACAGTGGGGGTCTTACAATGAGCAGTTCTTC,CASSQQWGSYNEQFF
NA,NA,TRBJ2-1,TRBV19,TGTGCCAGTAGTACCCTCCTCCCTAGCCATCCCAGGGATGAGCAGTTCTTC,CASSTLLPSHPRDEQFF
TRBD2,few,TRBJ2-1,TRBV13,TGTGCCAGCAGCTTAGGCCTAGCGGGGGGACGAATCGGGCAGTTCTTC,CASSLGLAGGRIGQFF
TRBD1,NA,TRBJ1-6,TRBV5-1,TGCGCCAGCAGCTTGACGGGACAGGAGCGCTATAATTCACCCCTCCACTTT,CASSLTGQERYNSPLHF
NA,NA,TRBJ2-3,TRBV10-2,TGCGCCAGCAGTGAGTCAGGGGAGAGGACAGATACGCAGTATTTT,CASSESGERTDTQYF
NA,NA,TRBJ1-5,TRBV6-5,TGTGCCAGCACAACAGGGACCAATCAGCCCCAGCATTTT,CASTTGTNQPQHF
NA,NA,TRBJ1-2,TRBV4-3,TGCGCCAGCAGCCAGCTACAGGGCGCTGGCTACACCTTC,CASSQLQGAGYTF
NA,NA,TRBJ2-3,TRBV10-2,TGCGCCAGCAGTGTGGGGGCATCGGATACGCAGTATTTT,CASSVGASDTQYF
NA,NA,TRBJ2-2,TRBV28,TGTGCCAGCAGTTTATTAAGTTTCACAGGAGGAACCGGGGAGCTGTTTTTT,CASSLLSFTGGTGELFF
NA,NA,TRBJ1-1,TRBV29-1,TGCAGCGTCTCCCACGGGCAGGGACAAGCTTTCTTT,CSVSHGQGQAFF
TRBD1,NA,TRBJ2-3,TRBV7-2,TGTGCCAGCAGCTCGGGACAGGGAAGGGATACGCAGTATTTT,CASSSGQGRDTQYF
NA,NA,TRBJ2-6,TRBV12-3/TRBV12-4,TGTGCCAGCAGTCAATCTGGGGCCAACGTCCTGACTTTC,CASSQSGANVLTF
NA,NA,TRBJ2-1,TRBV7-3,TGTGCCAGCAGCCTCGCGTCTATGAGTAATGAGCAGTTCTTC,CASSLASMSNEQFF
NA,once,TRBJ1-6,TRBV4-2,TGTGCCAGCAGCCAAGTTCCAGCGAGTAATTCACCCCTCCACTTT,CASSQVPASNSPLHF
NA,NA,TRBJ1-1,TRBV5-6,TGTGCCAGCAGCCTCGTGGGGACTGTTGAAGCTTTCTTT,CASSLVGTVEAFF
NA,NA,TRBJ2-3,TRBV12-2,TGTGCAAGTCGCTTAGGGGGAAGATTGTCGGGAGTAGACACAGATACGCAGTATTTT,CASRLGGRLSGVDTDTQYF
TRBD1,NA,TRBJ2-3,TRBV11-3,TGTGCCAGCAGCTTAGGGGGACAGGGATCAGATACGCAGTATTTT,CASSLGGQGSDTQYF
NA,NA,TRBJ1-4,TRBV2,TGTGCCAGCAGTGAAGGTCGTGGGGACCTCACGGAAAAACTGTTTTTT,CASSEGRGDLTEKLFF
TRBD2,NA,TRBJ2-1,TRBV15,TGTGCCACCAGCGCTAGCGGGGGGTTGGGGGTGAATGAGCAGTTCTTC,CATSASGGLGVNEQFF
NA,NA,TRBJ1-1,TRBV14,TGTGCCAGCAGCCGACGACAGGTCCCCCTTTTAGCTTTCTTT,CASSRRQVPLLAFF
NA,few,TRBJ1-1,TRBV12-3/TRBV12-4,TGTGCCAGCAGTTTGTATACTGAAGCTTTCTTT,CASSLYTEAFF
NA,few,TRBJ2-1,TRBV4-1,TGCGCCAGCAGCCAAGAGGAGACAGTGGCCTACAATGAGCAGTTCTTC,CASSQEETVAYNEQFF
NA,NA,TRBJ1-5,TRBV18,TGTGCCAGCTCACCGGGGAGCCCTGACATCGGTCAGCCCCAGCATTTT,CASSPGSPDIGQPQHF
NA,NA,TRBJ2-3,TRBV7-2,TGTGCCAGCAGCTTATTAACAGATACGCAGTATTTT,CASSLLTDTQYF
NA,NA,TRBJ1-4,TRBV7-9,TGTGCCAGCAGCTTCCCCGGCCAGGGCGAAAAACTGTTTTTT,CASSFPGQGEKLFF
NA,few,TRBJ1-5,TRBV6-1,TGTGCCAGCAGTGTCTCGTCGGGGGGCGCGGGGCAGCCCCAGCATTTT,CASSVSSGGAGQPQHF
NA,NA,TRBJ1-4,TRBV7-9,TGTGCCAGCAGCTTAGAACAGGGACGCGGGAAACTGTTTTTT,CASSLEQGRGKLFF
NA,NA,TRBJ2-7,TRBV21-1,TGTGCCAGCGGGAGATACGAGCAGTACTTC,CASGRYEQYF
NA,NA,TRBJ1-2,TRBV2,TGTGCCAGCAGTGGGTTTCAGGGAAACTATGGCTACACCTTC,CASSGFQGNYGYTF
TRBD2,NA,TRBJ2-3,TRBV5-1,TGCGCCAGCAGCTCGCTTGTAGCGGGGAACTTACCAGATACGCAGTATTTT,CASSSLVAGNLPDTQYF